These T cell receptor beta chains were read from a single sample in a study of beta chain features in type 1 diabetes. Using immunoSEQ multiplex PCR, the repertoire was profiled, and TCRdb retains in-frame clones only, with some absent. The profile covers about 650,000 clones, with 9.5% to 15% appearing a single time and more than 0.09% taken by the ten largest. The specimen was naive CD4+ T cells from blood. The receptors originated from a man aged 25 to 40 with type 1 diabetes. The CDR3 runs from the conserved cysteine through the conserved F or W. D genes are given only for firm matches. Size is omitted from some rows. Given values are once, few, many or a class for expanded clones.

D gene: .; J gene: TRBJ2-4; V gene: TRBV4-2; clone size: few; CDR3 DNA: TGTGTCAGCAGCCAAGATTGGATAACTCCCCAGTACTTC; CDR3 protein: CVSSQDWITPQYF
D gene: .; J gene: TRBJ2-2; V gene: TRBV7-9; clone size: few; CDR3 DNA: TGTGCCAGCAGCATTACAAGATGGAACACCGGGGAGCTGTTTTTT; CDR3 protein: CASSITRWNTGELFF
D gene: .; J gene: TRBJ2-3; V gene: TRBV10-2; clone size: .; CDR3 DNA: TGCGCCAGCAGTGACGGGCAGGGGAATGCCGATACGCAGTATTTT; CDR3 protein: CASSDGQGNADTQYF
D gene: TRBD2; J gene: TRBJ2-7; V gene: TRBV28; clone size: few; CDR3 DNA: TGTGCCAGCCGGACTAGCGGGGGTGTGTACGAGCAGTACTTC; CDR3 protein: CASRTSGGVYEQYF
D gene: .; J gene: TRBJ2-1; V gene: TRBV11-3; clone size: .; CDR3 DNA: TGTGCCAGCAGCTCCGGGGGGCGAAGTGAGCAGTTCTTC; CDR3 protein: CASSSGGRSEQFF
D gene: .; J gene: TRBJ1-3; V gene: TRBV14; clone size: .; CDR3 DNA: TGTGCCAGCAGTCAGGGTGCCCAAATTGGAAACACCATATATTTT; CDR3 protein: CASSQGAQIGNTIYF
D gene: .; J gene: TRBJ2-2; V gene: TRBV18; clone size: .; CDR3 DNA: TGTGCCAGCTCACCACCGGGGGTGAACACCGGGGAGCTGTTTTTT; CDR3 protein: CASSPPGVNTGELFF
D gene: .; J gene: TRBJ1-6; V gene: TRBV6-5; clone size: .; CDR3 DNA: TGTGCCAGCAGTCCGGGACCTCCGTCCCTAAGCGCCCTCCACTTT; CDR3 protein: CASSPGPPSLSALHF
D gene: TRBD2; J gene: TRBJ2-3; V gene: TRBV7-2; clone size: few; CDR3 DNA: TGTGCCAGCAGCTTATCATACCGGGCGGGGGGCCAGGGAAATACGCAGTATTTT; CDR3 protein: CASSLSYRAGGQGNTQYF
D gene: TRBD2; J gene: TRBJ2-5; V gene: TRBV5-1; clone size: few; CDR3 DNA: TGCGCCAGCAGCTTGGGGCGGGGGCAAGAGACCCAGTACTTC; CDR3 protein: CASSLGRGQETQYF
D gene: .; J gene: TRBJ1-5; V gene: TRBV6-5; clone size: few; CDR3 DNA: TGTGCCAGCAGTTACTCGTTGTCCTACGGTCAGCCCCAGCATTTT; CDR3 protein: CASSYSLSYGQPQHF
D gene: .; J gene: TRBJ1-5; V gene: TRBV18; clone size: .; CDR3 DNA: TGTGCCAGCTCACCAGAGGCGGGAGGGAATCAGCCCCAGCATTTT; CDR3 protein: CASSPEAGGNQPQHF
D gene: TRBD1; J gene: TRBJ2-5; V gene: TRBV4-3; clone size: few; CDR3 DNA: TGCGCCAGCAGCCGGGGACAGGAGGTAGAGACCCAGTACTTC; CDR3 protein: CASSRGQEVETQYF
D gene: TRBD1; J gene: TRBJ1-5; V gene: TRBV30; clone size: .; CDR3 DNA: TGTGCCTGGAGTTTTCCGACAGGGGTTGGCCAGCCCCAGCATTTT; CDR3 protein: CAWSFPTGVGQPQHF
D gene: TRBD1; J gene: TRBJ2-5; V gene: TRBV29-1; clone size: few; CDR3 DNA: TGCAGCGTTGGTCCAGGGGGCCAAGAGACCCAGTACTTC; CDR3 protein: CSVGPGGQETQYF
D gene: .; J gene: TRBJ2-5; V gene: TRBV5-8; clone size: .; CDR3 DNA: TGTGCCAGCAGCCAAGCCGCAGCCACCCAAGAGACCCAGTACTTC; CDR3 protein: CASSQAAATQETQYF
D gene: TRBD2; J gene: TRBJ2-7; V gene: TRBV7-3; clone size: .; CDR3 DNA: TGTGCCAGCAGCGCTAGCGGGGCTTGGGACGAGCAGTACTTC; CDR3 protein: CASSASGAWDEQYF
D gene: TRBD1; J gene: TRBJ1-1; V gene: TRBV7-2; clone size: few; CDR3 DNA: TGTGCCAGCAGCCTAGGACAGGAGGTCTCTGAAGCTTTCTTT; CDR3 protein: CASSLGQEVSEAFF
D gene: TRBD2; J gene: TRBJ2-3; V gene: TRBV5-1; clone size: .; CDR3 DNA: TGCGCCAGCAGCTTGGAGGGAGGGCAGGCAAGCACAGATACGCAGTATTTT; CDR3 protein: CASSLEGGQASTDTQYF
D gene: .; J gene: TRBJ1-2; V gene: TRBV7-9; clone size: .; CDR3 DNA: TGCGCCAGCAGCCAAGATGGAGGGACCGGCTACACCTTC; CDR3 protein: CASSQDGGTGYTF
D gene: .; J gene: TRBJ2-5; V gene: TRBV30; clone size: few; CDR3 DNA: TGTGCCTGGGATTGGGGGGCAGGGGAGACCCAGTACTTC; CDR3 protein: CAWDWGAGETQYF
D gene: .; J gene: TRBJ2-1; V gene: TRBV27; clone size: .; CDR3 DNA: TGTGCCAGCAGTTTATATGGATCTGAGCAGTTCTTC; CDR3 protein: CASSLYGSEQFF
D gene: TRBD2; J gene: TRBJ2-7; V gene: TRBV6-6; clone size: .; CDR3 DNA: TGTGCCAGCACCCGACTAGCGGGGGGCAGCTCCTACGAGCAGTACTTC; CDR3 protein: CASTRLAGGSSYEQYF
D gene: .; J gene: TRBJ2-1; V gene: TRBV7-8; clone size: .; CDR3 DNA: TGTGCCAGCAGCTTAAAAACCCGCCGGGGGAGCTATGAGCAGTTCTTC; CDR3 protein: CASSLKTRRGSYEQFF
D gene: TRBD2; J gene: TRBJ2-3; V gene: TRBV29-1; clone size: .; CDR3 DNA: TGCAGCACGAGTAGGCTAGCGGGGGAAGATACGCAGTATTTT; CDR3 protein: CSTSRLAGEDTQYF
D gene: TRBD1; J gene: TRBJ2-3; V gene: TRBV7-6; clone size: few; CDR3 DNA: TGTGCCAGCAGCTTAGCACCGGCAGGGGGTAACACAGATACGCAGTATTTT; CDR3 protein: CASSLAPAGGNTDTQYF
D gene: .; J gene: TRBJ1-4; V gene: TRBV30; clone size: .; CDR3 DNA: TGTGCCTGGAGTGTACGTGCCAGTGGTCGTGAAAAACTGTTTTTT; CDR3 protein: CAWSVRASGREKLFF
D gene: TRBD2; J gene: TRBJ2-3; V gene: TRBV6-1; clone size: few; CDR3 DNA: TGTGCCAGCAGTGGGGGACTAGCGGAACTCACAGATACGCAGTATTTT; CDR3 protein: CASSGGLAELTDTQYF
D gene: .; J gene: TRBJ2-7; V gene: TRBV11-2; clone size: .; CDR3 DNA: TGTGCCAGCAGCTTAGCGTTGGATAGCTACGAGCAGTACTTC; CDR3 protein: CASSLALDSYEQYF
D gene: .; J gene: TRBJ1-1; V gene: TRBV14; clone size: few; CDR3 DNA: TGTGCCAGCAGCCCGACCGGGAACACTGAAGCTTTCTTT; CDR3 protein: CASSPTGNTEAFF
D gene: TRBD1; J gene: TRBJ1-2; V gene: TRBV6-1; clone size: once; CDR3 DNA: TGTGCCAGCGGCCCCGGGCAGGGGGGGAGCTACACCTTC; CDR3 protein: CASGPGQGGSYTF
D gene: .; J gene: TRBJ2-2; V gene: TRBV7-9; clone size: few; CDR3 DNA: TGTGCCAGCAGCCCCATCGGGGGGCTAGGCACCGGGGAGCTGTTTTTT; CDR3 protein: CASSPIGGLGTGELFF
D gene: TRBD1; J gene: TRBJ1-2; V gene: TRBV4-3; clone size: few; CDR3 DNA: TGCGCCAGCAGCCAAGATGACAGGGGGGACTATGGCTACACCTTC; CDR3 protein: CASSQDDRGDYGYTF
D gene: .; J gene: TRBJ1-1; V gene: TRBV7-3; clone size: .; CDR3 DNA: TGTGCCAGCAGCTTAGTGCCGGGGTCACGGTCCCAAGCTTTCTTT; CDR3 protein: CASSLVPGSRSQAFF
D gene: TRBD1; J gene: TRBJ1-5; V gene: TRBV29-1; clone size: few; CDR3 DNA: TGCAGCGTTCGACAGGGTGATCAGCCCCAGCATTTT; CDR3 protein: CSVRQGDQPQHF
D gene: TRBD1; J gene: TRBJ2-2; V gene: TRBV30; clone size: few; CDR3 DNA: TGTGCCTGGAGAAGGGGGCTCGACACCGGGGAGCTGTTTTTT; CDR3 protein: CAWRRGLDTGELFF
D gene: .; J gene: TRBJ2-3; V gene: TRBV2; clone size: .; CDR3 DNA: TGTGCCAGCGGAGGGAGAGATACGCAGTATTTT; CDR3 protein: CASGGRDTQYF
D gene: .; J gene: TRBJ1-5; V gene: TRBV7-7; clone size: .; CDR3 DNA: TGTGCTAGCAGCTTAGACGTTCACCAGCCCCAGCATTTT; CDR3 protein: CASSLDVHQPQHF
D gene: .; J gene: TRBJ2-1; V gene: TRBV29-1; clone size: .; CDR3 DNA: TGCAGCGTCGTCCCAAGGGGGGGCCCCAGCTCCTACAATGAGCAGTTCTTC; CDR3 protein: CSVVPRGGPSSYNEQFF
D gene: .; J gene: TRBJ1-2; V gene: TRBV6-5; clone size: .; CDR3 DNA: TGTGCCAGCAGTTGGGGCGGCTATGGCTACACCTTC; CDR3 protein: CASSWGGYGYTF
D gene: .; J gene: TRBJ2-5; V gene: TRBV6-5; clone size: .; CDR3 DNA: TGTGCCAGCAGTTACCTGCCCCAAGAGACCCAGTACTTC; CDR3 protein: CASSYLPQETQYF
D gene: .; J gene: TRBJ1-2; V gene: TRBV10-3; clone size: .; CDR3 DNA: TGTGCCATCAGTGAGATTTGGGGAAACTATGGCTACACCTTC; CDR3 protein: CAISEIWGNYGYTF
D gene: TRBD2; J gene: TRBJ2-7; V gene: TRBV6-5; clone size: few; CDR3 DNA: TGTGCCAGCAGCTCTCTAGCGGGGAGCTCCTACGAGCAGTACTTC; CDR3 protein: CASSSLAGSSYEQYF
D gene: .; J gene: TRBJ1-6; V gene: TRBV5-6; clone size: .; CDR3 DNA: TGTGCCAGCAGCTTGGACCGGACAGCACTAAGTCCCCTCCACTTT; CDR3 protein: CASSLDRTALSPLHF
D gene: TRBD1; J gene: TRBJ2-1; V gene: TRBV9; clone size: .; CDR3 DNA: TGTGCCAGCAGCGCCCATGGACAGGGGACCTACAATGAGCAGTTCTTC; CDR3 protein: CASSAHGQGTYNEQFF
D gene: TRBD1; J gene: TRBJ1-5; V gene: TRBV25-1; clone size: few; CDR3 DNA: TGTGCCAGCAGCCAATCCGGGACAGGCAATCAGCCCCAGCATTTT; CDR3 protein: CASSQSGTGNQPQHF
D gene: .; J gene: TRBJ2-1; V gene: TRBV19; clone size: .; CDR3 DNA: TGTGCCAGTAGTATGGCACGGGACCTATACAATGAGCAGTTCTTC; CDR3 protein: CASSMARDLYNEQFF
D gene: .; J gene: TRBJ2-2; V gene: TRBV7-9; clone size: .; CDR3 DNA: TGTGCCAGCAGCTCGGGGGCTCAGAACACCGGGGAGCTGTTTTTT; CDR3 protein: CASSSGAQNTGELFF
D gene: .; J gene: TRBJ2-7; V gene: TRBV18; clone size: few; CDR3 DNA: TGTGCCAGCTCACCGGGGGTCAGCTCCTACGAGCAGTACTTC; CDR3 protein: CASSPGVSSYEQYF
D gene: .; J gene: TRBJ1-5; V gene: TRBV7-2; clone size: few; CDR3 DNA: TGTGCCAGCAGCTTATCCGGACAGCCAGCCCAGCCCCAGCATTTT; CDR3 protein: CASSLSGQPAQPQHF
D gene: .; J gene: TRBJ2-1; V gene: TRBV2; clone size: few; CDR3 DNA: TGTGCCAGCAGTTGGACTGTCGAGCAGTTCTTC; CDR3 protein: CASSWTVEQFF
D gene: TRBD2; J gene: TRBJ2-7; V gene: TRBV9; clone size: .; CDR3 DNA: TGTGCCAGCAGCGCCGCTAGCGGCCCAGAATACGAGCAGTACTTC; CDR3 protein: CASSAASGPEYEQYF
D gene: TRBD2; J gene: TRBJ2-4; V gene: TRBV23-1; clone size: few; CDR3 DNA: TGCGCCAGCAGTCAACCCGCTAGCGGGGGGTGTCAAAACATTCAGTACTTC; CDR3 protein: CASSQPASGGCQNIQYF
D gene: .; J gene: TRBJ2-7; V gene: TRBV5-4; clone size: few; CDR3 DNA: TGTGCCAGCAGCTTCGTGGACAGCCACTACGAGCAGTACTTC; CDR3 protein: CASSFVDSHYEQYF
D gene: TRBD1; J gene: TRBJ1-1; V gene: TRBV5-4; clone size: few; CDR3 DNA: TGTGCCAGCAGCCAAGAGGGGGCGGGGACTGAAGCTTTCTTT; CDR3 protein: CASSQEGAGTEAFF